Below, 18 T cell receptor beta chains from the same sample are listed, as sequenced in a study of blood T cell repertoires in COVID-19. Generated by immunoSEQ multiplex PCR, the TCRdb table keeps only in-frame clones and is missing some. Here the sample spans about 120,000 clones, 69% being singletons. The sequencing input was peripheral blood. The receptors originated from a woman in her 70s with acute or convalescent COVID-19.

The V call is TRBV21-1, the J call TRBJ2-7; the tabulated D call, TRBD2, remains unverified against the DNA. TRBV21-1 is reported as a pseudogene. This CDR3 comprises 17 residues. This CDR3 reads CASSKAEAGGLSYEQYF. In DNA form, the CDR3 reads TGTGCCAGCAGCAAAGCCGAAGCGGGAGGGCTCTCCTACGAGCAGTACTTC.

The chain employs TRBV5-1 and TRBJ1-2; D not certain. The CDR3 spans 14 residues. Trimming removed 0 bases at V and 0 bases at J, with 6 bases between. Germline CDR1 and CDR2: SGHRS and YFSETQ. Here the CDR3 reads CASSLGAANYGYTF. The CDR3 region has the DNA TGCGCCAGCAGCTTGGGGGCAGCTAACTATGGCTACACCTTC.

This clone was picked up a small number of times. The rearrangement joins TRBV5-1 to TRBJ1-2, with 8 bases fitting TRBD1. Germline V gene sequence: CDR1 SGHRS, CDR2 YFSETQ. The length of the CDR3 is 15 residues. With V trimmed by 4 bases and J by 3 bases, 8 bases remained unmatched. The CDR3 DNA reads as TGCGCCAGCAGCCGCGGACAGGGCTGGGACTATGGCTACACCTTC. It translates to CASSRGQGWDYGYTF.

In nucleotides, the CDR3 is TGTGCCAGCACCCCCTACAGGGGAAACACCATATATTTT. It translates to CASTPYRGNTIYF. The rearrangement uses TRBV5-4 and TRBJ1-3; TRBD1 is a possible D gene (5 bases). Germline loops: CDR1 SGHNT, CDR2 YYREEE (reference sequence). The CDR3 covers 13 residues. Trimming pared 6 bases from V and 4 bases from J, leaving 11 bases between.

The rearrangement links TRBV19 to TRBJ1-5, with 7 positions matching TRBD1. V was clipped by 6 bases and J by 5 bases; unmatched bases: 7. Germline lookup yields CDR1 LNHDA and CDR2 SQIVND (reference sequence). The CDR3 has 14 residues. CDR3 in DNA: TGTGCCAGTAGGAAGACAGGGTTCGATCAGCCCCAGCATTTT. It is translated as CASRKTGFDQPQHF.

This sequence joins TRBV7-8 and TRBJ2-2, with D possibly being TRBD1 (5 bases). V lost 2 bases and J lost 7, with 17 bases in between. Germline V gene lookup returns CDR1 SGHVS and CDR2 FQNEAQ. The CDR3 runs to 16 residues. CDR3 protein: CASSLFLRASGGELFF. CDR3 nucleotides: TGTGCCAGCAGCTTATTTCTCAGGGCCAGTGGCGGGGAGCTGTTTTTT.

The J gene is TRBJ2-1, the V gene TRBV7-3, with 9 positions matching TRBD1. The CDR3 sequence is 15 residues long. CDR1 and CDR2 (germline): SGHTA, FQGTGA. With 4 bases clipped from V and 1 base from J, the junction kept 2 bases outside the gene matches. The CDR3 is CASSSGQGSYNEQFF. The DNA for the CDR3 is TGTGCCAGCAGCTCGGGACAGGGTTCCTACAATGAGCAGTTCTTC.

The chain uses TRBV29-1 and TRBJ1-2; D remains ambiguous. V lost 0 bases, J lost 8 bases, and 16 bases lay in between. Germline CDR1 SQVTM, CDR2 ANQGSEA. There are 14 residues in the CDR3. DNA of the CDR3: TGCAGCGTTGAAGATCCGGAGCCCCAAAGGGGCTACACCTTC. As protein: CSVEDPEPQRGYTF.

The sample holds a few counts of this clone. The genes are TRBV2 and TRBJ1-5, with D hard to call. Trimming took off 7 bases at V and 3 bases at J, with 10 bases between the two ends. CDR1 is SNHLY, CDR2 FYNNEI, per germline. The CDR3 length is 13 residues. The CDR3 sequence is CASNSGNNQPQHF. In nucleotides, the CDR3 is TGTGCCAGCAATTCGGGGAACAATCAGCCCCAGCATTTT.

The CDR3 reads CASSLGGVAVDEQFF. The CDR3 DNA reads TGTGCCAGCAGCTTAGGGGGGGTCGCCGTAGATGAGCAGTTCTTC. The chain couples TRBV7-2 to TRBJ2-1; TRBD2 might be the D (6 bases). CDR3 length: 15 amino acids. CDR1 SGHTA and CDR2 FQGNSA come from the germline V gene. V lost 1 base and J lost 8, with 15 bases in between.

In this sample, this clone turned up many times. V is TRBV9 and J is TRBJ2-7; 9 bases are shared with TRBD2. V trimming: 2 bases; J trimming: 0 bases; junction bases outside the gene matches: 12. The CDR3 loop spans 18 amino acids. CDR1 is SGDLS, CDR2 YYNGEE, per germline. The CDR3 region is CASSVVVSGSLSSYEQYF. Written as DNA, the CDR3 is TGTGCCAGCAGCGTGGTTGTTAGCGGGAGCCTCTCCTCCTACGAGCAGTACTTC.

This clone was picked up many times. The J gene is TRBJ1-2, the V gene TRBV29-1; tentative D call: TRBD1 (6 bases). Germline V gene data show CDR1 as SQVTM and CDR2 as ANQGSEA. The CDR3 contains 11 residues. Trimming shortened V by 6 bases and J by 6 bases, and 11 bases separated the two germline ends. Written as DNA, the CDR3 is TGCAGCGTGCCCAACAGGGATGGCTACACCTTC. Its translation is CSVPNRDGYTF.

This chain connects TRBV5-1 to TRBJ1-6; 7 positions agree with TRBD1. J was trimmed by 8 bases and V by 0 bases; bases with no gene match: 2. CDR1 SGHRS and CDR2 YFSETQ come from the germline V gene. The CDR3 is 14 amino acids. The CDR3 DNA reads as TGCGCCAGCAGCTTGGCAGGGGGAGATTCACCCCTCCACTTT. Residues: CASSLAGGDSPLHF.

This clone occurred a few times. The gene calls are TRBV9 and TRBJ1-5, with D possibly matching TRBD1 (6 bases). The CDR3 covers 14 residues. Germline CDR1 SGDLS, CDR2 YYNGEE. The germline V and J ends were trimmed by 3 bases and 0 bases, with 7 bases remaining between them. The CDR3 DNA is TGTGCCAGCAGCGCAGGGGCTAGCAATCAGCCCCAGCATTTT. Amino acids: CASSAGASNQPQHF.

This clone appeared a few times. The chain carries TRBV19 and TRBJ1-2, with a possible D match to TRBD1 (6 bases). The CDR3 covers 13 residues. Trimming took 4 bases from V and 5 from J, leaving 11 bases between them. CDR1 is LNHDA, CDR2 SQIVND, per germline (reference sequence). CDR3 bases: TGTGCCAGTAGTACCCGGGACACATATGGCTACACCTTC. Protein product: CASSTRDTYGYTF.

The rearrangement links TRBV9 to TRBJ2-5, with D possibly TRBD2 on 6 matching bases. Germline V CDR1 and CDR2: SGDLS, YYNGEE. V lost 4 bases and J 2 bases, leaving 15 bases between the germline ends. The CDR3 consists of 15 residues. CDR3 nucleotide sequence: TGTGCCAGCAGCCCATATGGGACTCTACAAGAGACCCAGTACTTC. Its translation is CASSPYGTLQETQYF.

This chain joins TRBV9 and TRBJ2-7; D possibly corresponds to TRBD2 (5 bases). The germline V gene encodes CDR1 SGDLS and CDR2 YYNGEE. The CDR3 runs 12 residues. Trimming took off 3 bases at V and 6 bases at J, with 10 bases between the two ends. The CDR3 spells CASSGGSPEQYF. CDR3 in DNA: TGTGCCAGCAGCGGAGGGTCGCCCGAGCAGTACTTC.

V usage is TRBV7-8 and J usage is TRBJ2-1, with D tentatively TRBD2 (6 bases). The CDR3 contains 16 residues. V lost 1 base and J lost 5, with 15 bases in between. Germline V gene sequence: CDR1 SGHVS, CDR2 FQNEAQ. The CDR3 DNA sequence: TGTGCCAGCAGCTTAGTCGGGGGTTTCCTTCACAATGAGCAGTTCTTC. This codes for CASSLVGGFLHNEQFF.